The rows below give T cell receptor beta chains drawn from one sample of a study of control samples from healthy donors and cancer patients. The table came from immunoSEQ multiplex PCR; TCRdb's copy has only in-frame clones and leaves some out. Of around 170,000 clones listed, almost 90% are singletons. Sequences were obtained from blood. Receptors originate from a woman in her fifties or sixties in good health. The CDR3 runs from the conserved cysteine through the conserved F or W. A D gene is named only where the DNA matches it firmly. Clone size is shown for a subset of rows, as once, few, many or a class of expanded clone.

j_call	v_call	clone_size	d_call	cdr3_nt	cdr3_aa
TRBJ1-4	TRBV7-9	-	-	TGTGCCAGCAGCTCCCCTGGTTACGCGCATGAAAAACTGTTTTTT	CASSSPGYAHEKLFF
TRBJ2-5	TRBV7-3	-	TRBD2	TGTGCCAGCAGCCCCGGGGGGGCTCAAGAGACCCAGTACTTC	CASSPGGAQETQYF
TRBJ2-6	TRBV2	once	-	TGTGCCAGTACCCCCAGGGGCACAGGGGCCAACGTCCTGACTTTC	CASTPRGTGANVLTF
TRBJ2-1	TRBV6-2/TRBV6-3	-	-	TGTGCCAGCAGTTACGGACAGATCAATGAGCAGTTCTTC	CASSYGQINEQFF
TRBJ2-7	TRBV10-3	-	TRBD2	TGTGCCATCAGGGAGGGGACTATGATCTACGAGCAGTACTTC	CAIREGTMIYEQYF
TRBJ2-3	TRBV30	once	TRBD1	TGTGCCTGGAGTAAACTCCGGGACAGGGATTTCGTTACGCAGTATTTT	CAWSKLRDRDFVTQYF
TRBJ2-5	TRBV28	-	-	TGTGCCAGCAGCCCGGGGTCTCAAGAGACCCAGTACTTC	CASSPGSQETQYF
TRBJ1-5	TRBV10-3	once	-	TGTGCCATCAGAGATGATGGCCCCAATCAGCCCCAGCATTTT	CAIRDDGPNQPQHF
TRBJ1-5	TRBV4-1	-	-	TGCGCCAGCAGCCAAGGTCGACTGGGGGGCCAGCCCCAGCATTTT	CASSQGRLGGQPQHF
TRBJ2-1	TRBV7-9	-	-	TGTGCCAGCAGCTCAACTAGGGCTCTTGAGCAGTTCTTC	CASSSTRALEQFF
TRBJ1-2	TRBV4-1	-	-	TGCGCCAGCAGCCAAGAATTGGAAGGGCTTTGGGGTAATGGCTACACCTTC	CASSQELEGLWGNGYTF
TRBJ1-4	TRBV28	-	-	TGTGCCAGCAGTTTATTAGGGAAACTGTTTTTT	CASSLLGKLFF
TRBJ2-2	TRBV9	few	-	TGTGCCAGCACGGCGGGGGCGATGAACACCGGGGAGCTGTTTTTT	CASTAGAMNTGELFF
TRBJ2-1	TRBV7-3	-	-	TGTGCCAGCAGCTTAAGTACTACAGGTGAGCAGTTCTTC	CASSLSTTGEQFF
TRBJ2-2	TRBV5-6	-	-	TGTGCCAGCAGCTTAGGACGGACGAACACCGGGGAGCTGTTTTTT	CASSLGRTNTGELFF
TRBJ1-5	TRBV2	once	-	TGTGCCAGCAAAGACGGTAATCAGCCCCAGCATTTT	CASKDGNQPQHF
TRBJ1-6	TRBV3-1/TRBV3-2	-	-	TGTGCCAGTAGGAGCTCCTATAATTCACCCCTCCACTTT	CASRSSYNSPLHF
TRBJ1-4	TRBV7-8	-	-	TGTGCCAGCAGCCTTCAGGGTGCAACTAATGAAAAACTGTTTTTT	CASSLQGATNEKLFF
TRBJ2-5	TRBV2	-	TRBD1	TGTGCCAGCACCAGGGGACAGCTCCTCGTTAAGACCCAGTACTTC	CASTRGQLLVKTQYF
TRBJ1-1	TRBV15	-	-	TGTGCCACCAGCTTAAACACTGAAGCTTTCTTT	CATSLNTEAFF
TRBJ2-7	TRBV3-1/TRBV3-2	-	-	TGTGCCAGCAGCCGGCCAGGGCCCTACGAGCAGTACTTC	CASSRPGPYEQYF
TRBJ2-2	TRBV7-2	few	TRBD1	TGTGCCAGCAGCTTGGCAGGGGGTATAACCGGGGAGCTGTTTTTT	CASSLAGGITGELFF
TRBJ1-1	TRBV10-3	-	TRBD1	TGTGCCATCAATCCGACAGGGATGAACACTGAAGCTTTCTTT	CAINPTGMNTEAFF
TRBJ1-1	TRBV25-1	-	-	TGTGCCAGCAGTTTTGGAGCTGAAGCTTTCTTT	CASSFGAEAFF
TRBJ1-1	TRBV30	-	-	TGTGCCGGGACCGGCCCGCAGGTGGCGAACACTGAAGCTTTCTTT	CAGTGPQVANTEAFF
TRBJ1-4	TRBV7-2	-	-	TGTGCCAGCAGCTCGACAGGCCGTGACGGAAAACTGTTTTTT	CASSSTGRDGKLFF
TRBJ2-2	TRBV14	-	TRBD2	TGTGCCAGCAGCCAACCCGGACTAGCTACCTCCGGGGAGCTGTTTTTT	CASSQPGLATSGELFF
TRBJ1-1	TRBV6-5	-	-	TGTGCCAGCAGTTACGGGGGTAGTAACACTGAAGCTTTCTTT	CASSYGGSNTEAFF
TRBJ2-1	TRBV28	-	-	TGTGCCAGCAGTCCCTCAGGGAATGAGCAGTTCTTC	CASSPSGNEQFF
TRBJ1-4	TRBV19	-	-	TGTGCCAGTAGGACCGGCCATCAGAGCGAAAAACTGTTTTTT	CASRTGHQSEKLFF
TRBJ1-2	TRBV6-6	-	TRBD1	TGTGCCAGCAGACTCCAGGGGGTGCATGGCTACACCTTC	CASRLQGVHGYTF
TRBJ1-2	TRBV28	-	-	TGTGCCAGCAGTCCAGCGTCCCCACTTGGGAACTATGGCTACACCTTC	CASSPASPLGNYGYTF
TRBJ1-2	TRBV7-2	-	-	TGTGCCAGCAGCTTAATCCCAGGGAGTGGCTACACCTTC	CASSLIPGSGYTF
TRBJ1-2	TRBV9	-	-	TGTGCCAGCAGCGCCAGTGGGGTAGCTAACTATGGCTACACCTTC	CASSASGVANYGYTF
TRBJ1-5	TRBV6-5	-	-	TGTGCCAGCAGTTCCCCCGGGGCCAATCAGCCCCAGCATTTT	CASSSPGANQPQHF
TRBJ1-4	TRBV11-1	once	-	TGTGCCAGCAGCTTAAGTGCAACTAATGAAAAACTGTTTTTT	CASSLSATNEKLFF
TRBJ1-6	TRBV11-2	once	-	TGTGCCAGCAGCTTTATGCAGGGATTTTATTCACCCCTCCACTTT	CASSFMQGFYSPLHF
TRBJ1-2	TRBV28	-	-	TGTGCCAGCAGCCCAGGACAGAGGATCGGGGAAGGCTATGGCTACACCTTC	CASSPGQRIGEGYGYTF
TRBJ1-4	TRBV25-1	-	-	TGTGCCAGCAGTGAAAACAGTAATGAAAAACTGTTTTTT	CASSENSNEKLFF
TRBJ1-1	TRBV19	-	-	TGTGCCAGTAGTATAGAGGGCAGGGCGAACACTGAAGCTTTCTTT	CASSIEGRANTEAFF
TRBJ2-7	TRBV5-1	-	-	TGCGCCAGCAGCTCGACAGCCTACGAGCAGTACTTC	CASSSTAYEQYF
TRBJ2-2	TRBV27	once	TRBD2	TGTGCCAGCAGTGTAGGCCTAGCGGGCACCGGGGAGCTGTTTTTT	CASSVGLAGTGELFF
TRBJ1-6	TRBV29-1	-	-	TGCAAACGTCCTCGTTATAATTCACCCCTCCACTTT	CKRPRYNSPLHF
TRBJ2-7	TRBV7-8	-	-	TGTGCCAGCAGCCGCAGCTCCTACGAGCAGTACTTC	CASSRSSYEQYF
TRBJ2-1	TRBV6-5	-	TRBD2	TGTGCCAGCAGTTACCTAACTAGCGGGCTATACAATGAGCAGTTCTTC	CASSYLTSGLYNEQFF
TRBJ1-2	TRBV7-2	-	TRBD1	TGTGCCAGCAGCTTAGTCGGGGACAGGGGGAGGAACTATGGCTACACCTTC	CASSLVGDRGRNYGYTF
TRBJ2-5	TRBV7-2	-	TRBD1	TGTGCCAGCAGCTTCAGGGGACAGGGGACAGAGACCCAGTACTTC	CASSFRGQGTETQYF
TRBJ1-5	TRBV27	-	-	TGTGCCAGCAGTCCGACAGCGGGAGGTCAGCCCCAGCATTTT	CASSPTAGGQPQHF
TRBJ2-2	TRBV14	-	-	TGTGCCAGCAGCCAACAGGGAACCGGGGAGCTGTTTTTT	CASSQQGTGELFF
TRBJ2-1	TRBV4-2	-	TRBD1	TGTGCCAGCAGCCAAGGGACAGGGGGCGCTGAGCAGTTCTTC	CASSQGTGGAEQFF
TRBJ2-7	TRBV9	-	TRBD1	TGTGCCAGCAGCGCACGACAGGGGGCGGGCGAGCAGTACTTC	CASSARQGAGEQYF
TRBJ1-1	TRBV19	few	-	TGTGCCAGTAGTATCTCGTCAGGGAACACTGAAGCTTTCTTT	CASSISSGNTEAFF
TRBJ2-3	TRBV12-3/TRBV12-4	-	-	TGTGCCAGCAGTTTACAGAAGGCCAATACGCAGTATTTT	CASSLQKANTQYF
TRBJ1-1	TRBV11-1	-	-	TGTGCCAGCAGCTTACACGGTATCACTGAAGCTTTCTTT	CASSLHGITEAFF